This T cell receptor beta chain was obtained from a study of CD8 T cells in ankylosing spondylitis. Whole-study results and caveats: Ankylosing spondylitis blood appeared to be characterized by a TCR beta motif of eight or nine highly homologous variants.

This clonotype has ten or more counts. What it recognizes is unknown. Quantitative molecular-barcoded 5'-RACE generated the TCR beta libraries. TCRdb ran MiXCR on the 5' RACE reads and lists one entry per CDR3 protein. The table includes around 88,000 distinct CDR3 sequences, about 9.1% detected once. Material for sequencing was blood, either unsorted or a sorted T cell fraction (not recorded which). This receptor was taken from a male donor with ankylosing spondylitis or in good health (not recorded which).

This CDR3 reads CASSLRASGVYEQFF. The CDR3 DNA follows: TGTGCCAGCAGCTTAAGGGCTAGCGGGGTTTACGAGCAGTTCTTC. The chain has TRBV11-1 and TRBJ2-1, with 9 nucleotides matching TRBD2. This CDR3 is built from 15 residues. Germline V gives CDR1 SGHAT, CDR2 FQDESV (reference sequence). The V and J ends lost 2 bases and 10 bases, in that order; junction bases with no gene match: 9.